Reported below is one T cell receptor beta chain. What it binds is unknown. The source of the sample is a study of PD-1 blockade in classical Hodgkin lymphoma. Turning to the study itself: Administration of nivolumab to patients was at 3 mg/kg intravenously every 2 weeks. Overall study results and limits: Diminished baseline TCR diversity has been reported in newly diagnosed patients relative to healthy donors. Researchers reported that CD4+ TCR diversity, though not CD8+, rose significantly by C4D1.

Every one of the patients relapsed after autologous stem cell transplantation (brentuximab vedotin exposure was variable). Magnetic negative selection was used to purify CD8+ T cells from thawed PBMCs. Relapsed/refractory classical Hodgkin lymphoma patients had complete, partial or progressive responses. This table comes from immunoSEQ multiplex PCR, and its TCRdb copy is limited to in-frame clones, with some not included. The table includes about 27,000 clones, approximately 86% detected once. This TCR was recovered from a human donor with classical Hodgkin lymphoma. The sample consisted of CD8+ T cells from blood, taken at baseline.

The CDR3 DNA reads as TGTGCCAGCAGTGGAAGGGTAGCCAAAAACATTCAGTACTTC. This encodes CASSGRVAKNIQYF. V and J are TRBV6-4 and TRBJ2-4; unclear D gene. There are 14 residues in the CDR3. The V and J ends lost 4 bases and 0 bases respectively, with 7 bases between them. Germline lookup yields CDR1 MRHNA and CDR2 SNTAGT.